Listed below are T cell receptor beta chains from one sample, sequenced in a study of regulatory T cells in long-lasting Graves disease. TCRdb called the multiplex PCR reads again in MiXCR, with one record for every CDR3 protein. This sample has a few hundred thousand distinct CDR3 sequences, with 15% to 20% found just once. In addition, the sample was reused for a study of T cells in Graves' hyperthyroidism and ophthalmopathy.

Sequenced material: peripheral blood mononuclear cells (PBMCs), taken at new diagnosis, from a patient treated with antithyroid drugs. The receptor set was obtained from a woman younger than 30 with Graves disease. Each CDR3 is given with its conserved first and last residue. A D gene is named only where the DNA matches it firmly. The size of a clone is reported for some rows only, either as once, few or many, or as a class for expanded clones.

D,V,J,size,length,DNA,CDR3
-,TRBV9,TRBJ2-7,few,14,TGTGCCAGCAGCGTAGCTTTTGGGGGGTACGAGCAGTACTTC,CASSVAFGGYEQYF
-,TRBV7-9,TRBJ2-5,-,15,TGTGCCAGCAGCTTAGTTACAGGGAGGCAAGAGACCCAGTACTTC,CASSLVTGRQETQYF
TRBD2,TRBV6-2/TRBV6-3,TRBJ2-7,-,15,TGTGCCAGCAGTGAAGATGGGGCGGGAGCTTACGAGCAGTACTTC,CASSEDGAGAYEQYF
-,TRBV12-3/TRBV12-4,TRBJ1-3,-,15,TGTGCCAGCAGTCCTCGACGGGACTCTGGAAACACCATATATTTT,CASSPRRDSGNTIYF
-,TRBV6-4,TRBJ2-1,-,16,TGTGCCAGCAGTGACTCCCTTACAGGGTTATACAATGAGCAGTTCTTC,CASSDSLTGLYNEQFF
-,TRBV7-9,TRBJ2-2,few,15,TGTGCCAGCAGCTCTTCGCATCCGGGTGCCGGGGAGCTGTTTTTT,CASSSSHPGAGELFF
-,TRBV20-1,TRBJ2-7,-,14,TGCAGTGTCGATACTCCTTCGGGCCCCTACGAGCAGTACTTC,CSVDTPSGPYEQYF
-,TRBV19,TRBJ2-3,many,18,TGTGCCAGTAGTCTTCCTTCTACGGGACGGAGTTTCACAGATACGCAGTATTTT,CASSLPSTGRSFTDTQYF
-,TRBV6-1,TRBJ2-1,many,11,TGTGCCAGCAGTGACCGGGATATTCGGTTCTTC,CASSDRDIRFF
-,TRBV10-3,TRBJ2-3,-,13,TGTGCCACCGGAGGGGGGGAGGAGGATACGCAGTATTTT,CATGGGEEDTQYF
TRBD2,TRBV7-8,TRBJ2-7,-,18,TGTGCCAGCAGCCGGACTAGCGGGATGATTATAATGAACTACGAGCAGTACTTC,CASSRTSGMIIMNYEQYF
-,TRBV18,TRBJ2-1,-,15,TGTGCCAGCTCACCCGGGGGCACCCCGGGTAATGAGCAGTTCTTC,CASSPGGTPGNEQFF
-,TRBV5-1,TRBJ2-7,many,15,TGCGCCAGCAGCTTTAGCAGGGTAGCAGCCTACGAGCAGTACTTC,CASSFSRVAAYEQYF
TRBD2,TRBV20-1,TRBJ2-1,-,16,TGCAGTGCTAGAGATCCAGCGGGAGGGCCAGGGAATGAGCAGTTCTTC,CSARDPAGGPGNEQFF
-,TRBV27,TRBJ2-3,few,14,TGTGCCGGCACAGGGGGGGAATACACAGATACGCAGTATTTT,CAGTGGEYTDTQYF
TRBD1,TRBV28,TRBJ1-5,few,15,TGTGCCAGCAGCCCTGGACAGGGGGCTTTTCAGCCCCAGCATTTT,CASSPGQGAFQPQHF
TRBD1,TRBV27,TRBJ2-7,many,15,TGTGCCAGCAGTGGGTATGGGACAGGGCTCTACGAGCAGTACTTC,CASSGYGTGLYEQYF
-,TRBV20-1,TRBJ2-3,few,13,TGCAGTGCTAGGAGGGACACCACAGATACGCAGTATTTT,CSARRDTTDTQYF
TRBD1,TRBV12-3/TRBV12-4,TRBJ2-2,-,15,TGTGCCAGCAGCTTGACAGGGGGCGCGATCGGGGAGCTGTTTTTT,CASSLTGGAIGELFF
TRBD2,TRBV20-1,TRBJ2-1,few,15,TGCAGTGCTAGAGATGGCGGGAGGCCCTCCAATGAGCAGTTCTTC,CSARDGGRPSNEQFF
-,TRBV7-3,TRBJ2-2,-,13,TGTGCCAGCAGCAGAACTAGGGCCGGGGAGCTGTTTTTT,CASSRTRAGELFF
TRBD1,TRBV2,TRBJ2-5,-,13,TGTGCCACTAGACAGGGATACCGGGAGACCCAGTACTTC,CATRQGYRETQYF
-,TRBV20-1,TRBJ2-3,many,12,TGCAGCCGAACCCCGGGTCCAGATACGCAGTATTTT,CSRTPGPDTQYF
-,TRBV28,TRBJ2-7,many,17,TGTGCCAGCAGTTTCTACTCCTATGGGTCCCTTACCTACGAGCAGTACTTC,CASSFYSYGSLTYEQYF
-,TRBV28,TRBJ2-3,many,13,TGTGCCAGCAGCCGGGACCTCACAGATACGCAGTATTTT,CASSRDLTDTQYF
-,TRBV7-9,TRBJ2-2,-,14,TGTGCCAGCAGCTTTGGTCGGGACACCGGGGAGCTGTTTTTT,CASSFGRDTGELFF
-,TRBV14,TRBJ2-1,many,14,TGTGCCAGCAGCCAAGGACAGCCGGTCAATGAGCAGTTCTTC,CASSQGQPVNEQFF
-,TRBV19,TRBJ1-5,few,16,TGTGCCAGTAGTATAGGTGGGGTCTGGGGCAATCAGCCCCAGCATTTT,CASSIGGVWGNQPQHF
-,TRBV2,TRBJ2-1,many,14,TGTGCCAGTCCGCGGTACAGAGAGAGCAATGAGCAGTTCTTC,CASPRYRESNEQFF
TRBD2,TRBV20-1,TRBJ2-3,many,17,TGCAGTGCTCAGAGATCTTCGGGACTAGCGGGATTGGATACGCAGTATTTT,CSAQRSSGLAGLDTQYF
-,TRBV30,TRBJ2-3,few,12,TGTGCCTGGAGTGTAGGTCAGGGGACGCAGTATTTT,CAWSVGQGTQYF
TRBD1,TRBV2,TRBJ2-5,many,15,TGTGCCAGCAGTACCACGACAGGGGGAAAGAAGACCCAGTACTTC,CASSTTTGGKKTQYF
-,TRBV10-1,TRBJ2-5,-,13,TGCGCCAGCAGCGATCAGAACCAAGAGACCCAGTACTTC,CASSDQNQETQYF
TRBD1,TRBV19,TRBJ1-5,-,17,TGTGCCAGTAGCGACGGGGCGGACAGGGGTAGCAATCAGCCCCAGCATTTT,CASSDGADRGSNQPQHF
-,TRBV7-2,TRBJ2-5,many,13,TGTGCCAGCAGCTCCCCCCCTTGGGAGACCCAGTACTTC,CASSSPPWETQYF
-,TRBV29-1,TRBJ2-7,-,13,TGCAGCGTTGAAGCGTCCGGGACCCCCGAGCAGTACTTC,CSVEASGTPEQYF
-,TRBV28,TRBJ1-6,-,16,TGTGCCAGCACCCTGGGAACAGTCGTCTATAGCTCACCCCTCCACTTT,CASTLGTVVYSSPLHF
TRBD2,TRBV10-3,TRBJ2-3,-,18,TGTGCCATCAGTGACTACGACTGGTCTAGCGGGGAGGAAAATACGCAGTATTTT,CAISDYDWSSGEENTQYF
-,TRBV6-1,TRBJ1-1,many,17,TGTGCCAGCAGCGACTCCGGGACCTACCCTCTAGTGATTGAAGCTTTCTTT,CASSDSGTYPLVIEAFF
-,TRBV7-2,TRBJ2-3,-,18,TGTGCCAGCAGCTTTTCGTCGGCGTGGACGGGAGTTACAGATACGCAGTATTTT,CASSFSSAWTGVTDTQYF
-,TRBV6-1,TRBJ2-7,few,11,TGTGCCAGCACCAGGAACTACGAGCAGTACTTC,CASTRNYEQYF